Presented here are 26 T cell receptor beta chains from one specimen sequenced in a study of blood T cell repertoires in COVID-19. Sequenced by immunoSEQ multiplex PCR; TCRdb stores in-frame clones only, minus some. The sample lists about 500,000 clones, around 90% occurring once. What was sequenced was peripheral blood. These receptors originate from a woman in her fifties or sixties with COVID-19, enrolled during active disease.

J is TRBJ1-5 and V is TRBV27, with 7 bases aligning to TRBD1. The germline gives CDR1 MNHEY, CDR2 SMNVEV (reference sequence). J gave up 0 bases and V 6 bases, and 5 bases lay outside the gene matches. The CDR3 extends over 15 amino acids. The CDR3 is CASRPGQVSNQPQHF. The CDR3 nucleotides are TGTGCCAGCAGACCAGGACAGGTTAGCAATCAGCCCCAGCATTTT.

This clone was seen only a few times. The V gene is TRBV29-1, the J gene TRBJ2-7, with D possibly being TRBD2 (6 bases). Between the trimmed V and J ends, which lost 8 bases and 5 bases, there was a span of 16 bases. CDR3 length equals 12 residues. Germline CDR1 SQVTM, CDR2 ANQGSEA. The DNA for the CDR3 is TGCAGCTTCCGCGGAGGGATCGACGAGCAGTACTTC. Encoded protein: CSFRGGIDEQYF.

The CDR3 DNA sequence: TGTGCCAGCAGCTTAACTGACACACACACCGGGGAGCTGTTTTTT. Translating gives CASSLTDTHTGELFF. The chain couples TRBV7-3 to TRBJ2-2; no clear D. The V gene's germline CDR1 is SGHTA and CDR2 FQGTGA. V was cut by 0 bases and J by 3 bases, with 8 bases left in between. This CDR3 is built from 15 residues.

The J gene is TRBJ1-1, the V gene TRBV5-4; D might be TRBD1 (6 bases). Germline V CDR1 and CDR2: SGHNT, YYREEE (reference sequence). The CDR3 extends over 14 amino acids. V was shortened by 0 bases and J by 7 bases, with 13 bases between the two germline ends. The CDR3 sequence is CASSLVAQGNEAFF. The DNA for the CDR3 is TGTGCCAGCAGCTTGGTAGCACAGGGTAATGAAGCTTTCTTT.

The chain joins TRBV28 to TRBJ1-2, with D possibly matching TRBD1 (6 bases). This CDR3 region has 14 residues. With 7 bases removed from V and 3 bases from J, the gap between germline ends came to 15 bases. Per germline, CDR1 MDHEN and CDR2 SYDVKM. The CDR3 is CASTREQGYYGYTF. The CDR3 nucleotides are TGTGCCAGCACCCGGGAACAGGGTTACTATGGCTACACCTTC.

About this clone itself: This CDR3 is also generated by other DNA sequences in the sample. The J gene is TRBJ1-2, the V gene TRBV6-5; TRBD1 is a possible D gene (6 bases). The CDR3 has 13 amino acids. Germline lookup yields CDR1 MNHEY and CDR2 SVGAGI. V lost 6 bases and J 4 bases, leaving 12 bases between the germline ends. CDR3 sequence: CASRTTGLYGYTF. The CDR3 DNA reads TGTGCCAGCAGAACTACAGGGCTCTATGGCTACACCTTC.

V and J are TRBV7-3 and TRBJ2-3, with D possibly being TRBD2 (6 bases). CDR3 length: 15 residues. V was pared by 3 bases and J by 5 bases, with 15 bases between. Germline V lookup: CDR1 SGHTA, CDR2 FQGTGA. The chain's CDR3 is CASSLGAGSLDTQYF. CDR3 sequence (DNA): TGTGCCAGCAGCTTGGGTGCGGGGAGCTTAGATACGCAGTATTTT.

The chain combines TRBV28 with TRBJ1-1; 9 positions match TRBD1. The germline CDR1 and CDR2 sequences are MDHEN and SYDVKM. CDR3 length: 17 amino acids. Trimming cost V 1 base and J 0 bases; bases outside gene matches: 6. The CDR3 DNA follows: TGTGCCAGCAGTTTATTATGGGACAGGGCCATGAACACTGAAGCTTTCTTT. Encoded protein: CASSLLWDRAMNTEAFF. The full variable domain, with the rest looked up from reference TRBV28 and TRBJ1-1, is DVKVTQSSRYLVKRTGEKVFLECVQDMDHENMFWYRQDPGLGLRLIYFSYDVKMKEKGDIPEGYSVSREKKERFSLILESASTNQTSMYLCASSLLWDRAMNTEAFFGQGTRLTVV.

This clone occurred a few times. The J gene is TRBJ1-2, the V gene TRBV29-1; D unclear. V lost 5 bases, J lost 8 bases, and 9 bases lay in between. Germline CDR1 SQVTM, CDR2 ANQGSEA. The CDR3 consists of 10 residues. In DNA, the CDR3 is TGCAGCGTTACGGGAAAAGGCTACACCTTC. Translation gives CSVTGKGYTF.

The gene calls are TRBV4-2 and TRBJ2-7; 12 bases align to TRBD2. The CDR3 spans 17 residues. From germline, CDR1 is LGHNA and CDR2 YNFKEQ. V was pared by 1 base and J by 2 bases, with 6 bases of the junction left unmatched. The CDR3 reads CASSQASGGAITYEQYF. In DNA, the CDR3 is TGTGCCAGCAGCCAAGCTAGCGGGGGGGCTATAACCTACGAGCAGTACTTC.

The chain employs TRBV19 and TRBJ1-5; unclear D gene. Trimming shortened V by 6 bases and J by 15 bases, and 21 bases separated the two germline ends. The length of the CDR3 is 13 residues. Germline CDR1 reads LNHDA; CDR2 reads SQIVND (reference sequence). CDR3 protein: CASSLHPMGDGHF. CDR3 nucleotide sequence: TGTGCCAGTAGCCTCCACCCAATGGGAGATGGGCATTTT.

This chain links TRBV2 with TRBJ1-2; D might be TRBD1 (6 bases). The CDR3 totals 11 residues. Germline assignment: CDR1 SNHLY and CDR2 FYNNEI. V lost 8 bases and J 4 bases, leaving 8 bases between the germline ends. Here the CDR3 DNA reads TGTGCCAGCGTACAGGGCTATGGCTACACCTTC. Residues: CASVQGYGYTF.

CDR3 region: CAWSRTQQGNYGYTF. CDR3 nucleotide sequence: TGTGCCTGGAGTAGAACACAACAGGGGAACTATGGCTACACCTTC. The chain couples TRBV30 to TRBJ1-2, with 7 bases fitting TRBD1. The CDR3 loop spans 15 amino acids. J lost 2 bases, V lost 2 bases, and 8 bases had no gene match. Germline V gene data show CDR1 as GTSNPN and CDR2 as SVGIG (reference sequence).

The CDR3 region has the DNA TGTGCCAGTAGTAGTTGGGCCTTTGGGGGGGCGGATACGCAGTATTTT. It yields the protein CASSSWAFGGADTQYF. The chain carries TRBV19 and TRBJ2-3; weak D call: TRBD2 (7 bases). V was shortened by 4 bases and J by 6 bases, with 20 bases between the two germline ends. Germline assignment: CDR1 LNHDA and CDR2 SQIVND (reference sequence). CDR3 length equals 16 residues.

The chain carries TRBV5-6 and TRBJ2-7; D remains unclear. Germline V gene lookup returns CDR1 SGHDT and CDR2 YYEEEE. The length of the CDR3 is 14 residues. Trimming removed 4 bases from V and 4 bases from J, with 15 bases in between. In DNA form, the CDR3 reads TGTGCCAGCAGCGATGGCAGGAATCGGTACGAGCAGTACTTC. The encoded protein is CASSDGRNRYEQYF.

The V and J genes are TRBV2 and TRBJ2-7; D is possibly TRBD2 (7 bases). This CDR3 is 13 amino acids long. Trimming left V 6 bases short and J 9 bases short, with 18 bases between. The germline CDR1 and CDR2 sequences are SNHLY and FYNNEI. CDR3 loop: CASSTRGGRRQYF. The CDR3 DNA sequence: TGTGCCAGCAGCACAAGGGGGGGGCGAAGGCAGTACTTC.

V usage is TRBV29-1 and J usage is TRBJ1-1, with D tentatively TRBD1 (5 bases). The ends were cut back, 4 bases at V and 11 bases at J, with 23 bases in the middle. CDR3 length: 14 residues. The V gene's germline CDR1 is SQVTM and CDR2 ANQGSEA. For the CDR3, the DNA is TGCAGCGTTGCGCCAATTAGCGGGGGAGTCGGGGCTTTCTTT. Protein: CSVAPISGGVGAFF.

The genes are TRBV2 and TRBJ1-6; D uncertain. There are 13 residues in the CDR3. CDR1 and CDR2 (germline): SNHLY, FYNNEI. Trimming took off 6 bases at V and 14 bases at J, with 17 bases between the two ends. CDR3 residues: CASRFGPAGTLHF. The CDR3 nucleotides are TGTGCCAGCAGGTTCGGGCCGGCCGGGACCCTCCACTTT.

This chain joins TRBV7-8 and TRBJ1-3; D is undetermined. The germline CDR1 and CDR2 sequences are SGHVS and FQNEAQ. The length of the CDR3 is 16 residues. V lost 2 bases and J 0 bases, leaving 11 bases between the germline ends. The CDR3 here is CASSLMQANSGNTIYF. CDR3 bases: TGTGCCAGCAGCTTAATGCAGGCGAACTCTGGAAACACCATATATTTT.

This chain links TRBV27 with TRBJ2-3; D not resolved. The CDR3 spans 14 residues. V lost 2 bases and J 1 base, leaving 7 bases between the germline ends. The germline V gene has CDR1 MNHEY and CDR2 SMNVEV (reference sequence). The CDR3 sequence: CASSLARGTDTQYF. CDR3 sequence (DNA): TGTGCCAGCAGTTTAGCGAGAGGCACAGATACGCAGTATTTT.

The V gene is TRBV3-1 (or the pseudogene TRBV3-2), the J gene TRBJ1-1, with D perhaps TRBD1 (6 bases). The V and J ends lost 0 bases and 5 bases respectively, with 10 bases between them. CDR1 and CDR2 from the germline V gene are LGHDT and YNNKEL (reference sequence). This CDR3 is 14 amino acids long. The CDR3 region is CASSQDGGRTEAFF. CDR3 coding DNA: TGTGCCAGCAGCCAAGATGGGGGCAGGACTGAAGCTTTCTTT.

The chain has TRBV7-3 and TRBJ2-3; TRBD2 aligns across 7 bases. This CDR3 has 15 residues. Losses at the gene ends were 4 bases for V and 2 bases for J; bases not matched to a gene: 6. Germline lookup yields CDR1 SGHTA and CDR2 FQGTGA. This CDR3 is CASSSVGGATDTQYF. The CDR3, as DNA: TGTGCCAGCAGCTCCGTGGGAGGGGCCACAGATACGCAGTATTTT.

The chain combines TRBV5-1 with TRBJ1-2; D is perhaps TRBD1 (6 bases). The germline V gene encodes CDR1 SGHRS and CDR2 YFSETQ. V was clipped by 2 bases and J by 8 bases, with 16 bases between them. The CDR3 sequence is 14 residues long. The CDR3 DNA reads TGCGCCAGCAGCTTCGGGGGGCAAGGAGGCGGCTACACCTTC. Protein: CASSFGGQGGGYTF.

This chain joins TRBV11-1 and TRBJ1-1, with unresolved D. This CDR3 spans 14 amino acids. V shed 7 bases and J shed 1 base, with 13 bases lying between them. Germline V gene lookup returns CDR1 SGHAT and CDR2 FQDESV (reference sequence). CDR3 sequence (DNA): TGTGCCAGCACCCACCTAGCGGAGAACACTGAAGCTTTCTTT. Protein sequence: CASTHLAENTEAFF.

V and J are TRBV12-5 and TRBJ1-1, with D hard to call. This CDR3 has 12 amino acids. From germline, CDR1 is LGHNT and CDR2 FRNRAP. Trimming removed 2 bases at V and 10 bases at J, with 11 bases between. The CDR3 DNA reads TGTGCTAGTGGTTTGTGGACTGGTGTAGCTTTCTTT. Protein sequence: CASGLWTGVAFF.

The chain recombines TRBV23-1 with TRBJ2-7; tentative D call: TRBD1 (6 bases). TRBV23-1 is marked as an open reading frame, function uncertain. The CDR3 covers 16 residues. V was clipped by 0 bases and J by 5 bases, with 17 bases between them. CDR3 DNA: TGCGCCAGCAGTCAATCAACAGGGTTTAGTTTCCACGAGCAGTACTTC. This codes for CASSQSTGFSFHEQYF.